The 5 T cell receptor beta chains below come from one sample, sequenced in a study of cytomegalovirus exposure and HLA in healthy donors. Both 60 Vbeta primers and 13 Jbeta primers went into the PCR. Sequenced by immunoSEQ multiplex PCR; TCRdb stores in-frame clones only, minus some. The profile shows roughly 150,000 clones, approximately 84% of them singletons. The specimen sequenced was PBMCs. The receptors come from a woman younger than 30 in good health and CMV-seronegative.

The chain recombines TRBV7-9 with TRBJ2-2, with TRBD1 as a possible D gene (6 bases). Germline CDR1 is SEHNR and CDR2 is FQNEAQ (reference sequence). The germline V and J ends were trimmed by 2 bases and 6 bases, with 16 bases remaining between them. This CDR3 is built from 16 residues. The CDR3 loop is CASSLIAGEGPGELFF. CDR3 in DNA: TGTGCCAGCAGCTTAATCGCAGGGGAAGGCCCCGGGGAGCTGTTTTTT.

This chain joins TRBV21-1 and TRBJ2-7; TRBD1, the table's D call, lacks a check against the DNA. TRBV21-1 is tagged as a pseudogene. The CDR3 length is 15 residues. CDR3 residues: CASSAWDRDHWEQYF. The CDR3 DNA sequence: TGTGCCAGCAGCGCCTGGGACAGGGACCACTGGGAGCAGTACTTC.

V gene TRBV18 combines with J gene TRBJ2-7; D might be TRBD2 (6 bases). Trimming removed 0 bases from V and 1 base from J, with 13 bases in between. This CDR3 region has 16 residues. Germline values: CDR1 KGHSH, CDR2 LQKENI. The CDR3 DNA is TGTGCCAGCTCACCACCCCGATCGGACTATTCCTACGAGCAGTACTTC. Its translation: CASSPPRSDYSYEQYF. The full variable domain, rest sourced from reference TRBV18 and TRBJ2-7, is NAGVMQNPRHLVRRRGQEARLRCSPMKGHSHVYWYRQLPEEGLKFMVYLQKENIIDESGMPKERFSAEFPKEGPSILRIQQVVRGDSAAYFCASSPPRSDYSYEQYFGPGTRLTVT.

This sequence joins TRBV20-1 and TRBJ2-1; possible D gene TRBD2, 5 bases. Trimming took 6 bases from V and 10 from J, leaving 13 bases between them. There are 11 residues in the CDR3. From germline, CDR1 is DFQATT and CDR2 SNEGSKA (reference sequence). CDR3 sequence: CSARQRQEQFF. CDR3 coding DNA: TGCAGTGCCCGTCAGCGGCAGGAGCAGTTCTTC.

The chain has TRBV19 and TRBJ2-1, with TRBD2 identical over 9 bases. This CDR3 contains 16 residues. J gave up 7 bases and V 1 base, and 8 bases lay outside the gene matches. Looked up from germline, CDR1 is LNHDA and CDR2 is SQIVND (reference sequence). The CDR3 nucleotides are TGTGCCAGTAGTATAGGCGGGGGGGTTGCCCTTAATGAGCAGTTCTTC. Protein sequence: CASSIGGGVALNEQFF.